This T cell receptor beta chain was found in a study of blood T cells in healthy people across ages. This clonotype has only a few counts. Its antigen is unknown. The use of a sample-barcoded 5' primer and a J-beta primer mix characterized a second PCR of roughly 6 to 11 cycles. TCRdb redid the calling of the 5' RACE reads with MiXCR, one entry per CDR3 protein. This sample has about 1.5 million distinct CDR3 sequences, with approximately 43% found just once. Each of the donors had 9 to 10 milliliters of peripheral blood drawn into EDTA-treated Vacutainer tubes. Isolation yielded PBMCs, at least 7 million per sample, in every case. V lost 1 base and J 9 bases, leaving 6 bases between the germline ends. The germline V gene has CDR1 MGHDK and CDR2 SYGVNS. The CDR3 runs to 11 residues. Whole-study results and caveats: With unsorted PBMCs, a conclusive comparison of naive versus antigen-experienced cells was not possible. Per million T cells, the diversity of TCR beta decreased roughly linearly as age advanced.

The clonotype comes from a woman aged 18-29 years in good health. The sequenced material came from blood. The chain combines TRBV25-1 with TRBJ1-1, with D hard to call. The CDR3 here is CASSESVKAFF. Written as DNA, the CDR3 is TGTGCCAGCAGTGAATCTGTGAAAGCTTTCTTT.